This T cell receptor (beta chain) was captured in a study of CXCR3-negative and CXCR3-positive naive CD8 T cells. Overall study context: Per-library TRB read counts averaged about 1.5 +/- 0.3 million, adding up to about 150 million in total. Study-wide results and caveats: Each naive subset displayed comparably high diversity, whereas memory CD8+ cells displayed much lower diversity. The study found more hydrophobic TRB CDR3s in CXCR3-positive naive cells than in CXCR3-negative naive cells.

A remark on this clonotype: Its antigen remains unidentified.

The authors prepared UMI-labeled TRB cDNA libraries by 5' RACE. TCRdb re-called the 5' RACE reads and catalogs CDR3 proteins one per entry, DNA excluded. This sample's table has some 130,000 distinct CDR3 sequences. The CDR3 has 13 amino acids. CDR1 and CDR2 (germline): SEHNR, FQNEAQ (reference sequence). The sequenced sample consisted of naive CXCR3- CD8+ T cells from blood. The subset was: CD45RO-CCR7+CD27+CD95- naive CD8+ T cells lacking CXCR3 (TNR3-). The TCR originated in a human donor in good health. Some clones in this sample may be carry-over from other donors' samples. The rearrangement uses TRBV7-9 and TRBJ2-1; the D call from TCRdb, TRBD2, cannot be confirmed without DNA. The CDR3 is CASSPAGYNEQFF.